Described below is a single TCR beta chain sequence and its context. Its matching antigen is unknown. These data come from a study of vaccination and CD4 T cells after COVID-19. Germline CDR1 reads SGHRS; CDR2 reads YFSETQ. The J segment lost 6 bases and the V segment lost 7 bases, leaving 21 bases of the junction unmatched. The CDR3 contains 17 residues. Once obtained from cultured CD4+ T cells, the DNA was sequenced using the Oncomine TCR Beta short-read assay. TCRdb re-called the PCR reads with MiXCR, one entry per CDR3 protein. The table lists some 13,000 distinct CDR3 sequences, approximately 56% of them singletons. As to treatment: roughly ten-day PBMC culture with coronavirus spike peptide pools or control peptides (ViraFEST assay).

The chain couples TRBV5-1 to TRBJ1-2, with 7 bases fitting TRBD1. Input material: CD4+ T cells from blood, cultured in vitro. The sequence derives from a human donor who had recovered from COVID-19. The chain's CDR3 is CASPWGVLQGCGDGYTF. The CDR3 bases are TGCGCCAGCCCCTGGGGGGTCTTACAGGGGTGTGGTGATGGCTACACCTTC.